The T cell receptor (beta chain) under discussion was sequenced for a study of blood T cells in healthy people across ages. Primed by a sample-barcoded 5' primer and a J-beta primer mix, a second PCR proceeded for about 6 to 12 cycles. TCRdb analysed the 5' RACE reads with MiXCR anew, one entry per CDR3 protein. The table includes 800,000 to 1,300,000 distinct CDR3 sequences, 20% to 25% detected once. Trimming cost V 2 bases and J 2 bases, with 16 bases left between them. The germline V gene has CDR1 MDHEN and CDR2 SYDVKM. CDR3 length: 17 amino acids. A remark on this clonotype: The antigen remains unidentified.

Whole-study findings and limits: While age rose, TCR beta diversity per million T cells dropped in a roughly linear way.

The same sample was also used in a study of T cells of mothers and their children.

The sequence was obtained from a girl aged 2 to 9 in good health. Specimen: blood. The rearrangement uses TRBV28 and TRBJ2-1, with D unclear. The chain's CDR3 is CASSLVVFGGTYNEQFF. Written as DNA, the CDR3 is TGTGCCAGCAGTTTAGTTGTTTTTGGTGGTACCTACAATGAGCAGTTCTTC.